This TCR beta chain was observed in a study of response to subunit inactivated influenza vaccine. Findings and limits, study-wide: There was a suggestion from the authors that each seasonal influenza vaccination recruits few new T cells.

This CDR3 contains 12 residues. Trimming cost V 1 base and J 8 bases, with 9 bases left between them. TCRdb reanalysed the RT-PCR reads using MiXCR and keeps one entry per CDR3 protein. The data show 400,000 to 550,000 distinct CDR3 sequences, 25% seen once. The sample holds many counts of this clonotype. The antigen is undetermined. The source of this sequence is a man aged 45 to 65 who received an inactivated influenza vaccine. Sequenced here: CD4+ T cells sorted from PBMCs, sampled less than 6 days after vaccination. The rearrangement joins TRBV12-3 or TRBV12-4 to TRBJ2-7; tentative D call: TRBD1 (5 bases). Here the CDR3 reads CASSLGQPKQYF. CDR3 sequence (DNA): TGTGCCAGCAGTTTAGGACAGCCAAAGCAGTACTTC.